Presented here are 26 T cell receptor beta chains from one specimen sequenced in a study of CD8+CD57+ T cells in acquired aplastic anemia (dated 2018 in TCRdb). Sequencing used an Illumina HiSeq 2000. Profiling of TCR beta VDJ combinations and CDR3 sequences used genomic DNA as the template. Starting from the raw public reads, TCRdb applied fastp trimming at Q25, assembled clones with MiXCR and retained in-frame beta chains. Rows merge per CDR3 protein into single entries with the most common DNA and genes. Recorded for this sample are 200,000 to 250,000 distinct CDR3 sequences; roughly 33% of them occurred a single time. The leading ten clones occupy 0.95% to 1.3% of the sample. Sequencing used sorted CD4+, CD8+, or CD8+CD57+ T cells (not recorded which) from PBMCs. The receptors come from a human donor in good health, serving as a control.

The CDR3 spells CASGPPGTGRQAQYF. In DNA, the CDR3 is TGTGCTAGTGGTCCGCCCGGGACAGGGCGGCAGGCCCAGTACTTC. The genes are TRBV12-5 and TRBJ2-5, with 9 bases that match TRBD1. Per the germline V gene, CDR1 is LGHNT and CDR2 is FRNRAP. V shed 5 bases and J 9 bases; nucleotides not matched to a gene: 13. The CDR3 length is 15 residues.

The rearrangement links TRBV7-9 to TRBJ1-1; TRBD1 matches at 7 bases. The CDR3 length is 12 residues. Germline assignment: CDR1 SEHNR and CDR2 FQNEAQ (reference sequence). The V segment lost 4 bases and the J segment 7 bases; nucleotides outside the gene matches: 3. The CDR3 DNA is TGTGCCAGCAGCTCGGGACAGCTTGAAGCTTTCTTT. Its protein is CASSSGQLEAFF.

This clonotype was recorded at least ten times. V usage is TRBV10-2 and J usage is TRBJ1-2; D is perhaps TRBD1 (5 bases). The CDR3 has 16 residues. The germline gives CDR1 WSHSY, CDR2 SAAADI. Trimming stripped 0 bases from V and 6 bases from J, with 17 bases between. In DNA, the CDR3 is TGCGCCAGCAGTGAGTCGGGAGGACGGGGGGTGGATGGCTACACCTTC. Translating it yields CASSESGGRGVDGYTF.

This chain connects TRBV7-9 to TRBJ2-7; either TRBD1 or TRBD2 may fit D (5 bases each). Germline CDR1 SEHNR, CDR2 FQNEAQ (reference sequence). V was pared by 5 bases and J by 1 base, with 12 bases between. The CDR3 is made up of 14 amino acids. The CDR3 reads CASSRRDRSYEQYF. The CDR3 DNA is TGTGCCAGCAGCCGCCGGGACCGGTCCTACGAGCAGTACTTC.

The V call is TRBV20-1, the J call TRBJ1-2; 8 bases are a match to TRBD1. Germline CDR1 and CDR2: DFQATT and SNEGSKA (reference sequence). This CDR3 has 15 amino acids. The V gene end was trimmed by 7 bases and the J gene end by 1 base; junction bases not matched to a gene: 11. The CDR3 spells CSVGGTGRVNYGYTF. CDR3 coding DNA: TGCAGTGTTGGTGGGACAGGTCGCGTTAACTATGGCTACACCTTC.

Here the CDR3 reads CAWSVRGGLMPAFF. The CDR3 DNA is TGTGCCTGGAGTGTACGGGGGGGACTTATGCCGGCTTTCTTT. This chain uses TRBV30 with TRBJ1-1; perhaps TRBD1 as D (5 bases). The CDR3 runs to 14 residues. V shed 0 bases and J shed 11 bases, with 19 bases lying between them. Germline V gives CDR1 GTSNPN, CDR2 SVGIG (reference sequence).

The V call is TRBV19, the J call TRBJ2-7; 8 nucleotides match TRBD1. The CDR3 contains 14 residues. The V segment lost 4 bases and the J segment 3 bases; nucleotides outside the gene matches: 5. Per germline, CDR1 LNHDA and CDR2 SQIVND (reference sequence). The CDR3 protein is CASSKTGDFYEQYF. The DNA for the CDR3 is TGTGCCAGTAGTAAGACAGGGGATTTCTACGAGCAGTACTTC.

As concerns this clonotype: This may arise from a read error, as a much more abundant clone is one base away. This chain uses TRBV7-2 with TRBJ2-7; a possible D gene is TRBD1 (5 bases). The length of the CDR3 is 15 residues. Germline loops: CDR1 SGHTA, CDR2 FQGNSA. Trimming removed 5 bases at V and 3 bases at J, with 17 bases between. CDR3 region: CASSHSRRQNYEQYF. The CDR3 bases are TGTGCCAGCAGCCACAGCAGGAGACAGAACTACGAGCAGTACTTC.

This clonotype was recorded many times. The chain joins TRBV5-1 to TRBJ2-5, with 12 positions matching TRBD2. The CDR3 consists of 17 residues. V lost 0 bases, J lost 4 bases, and 7 bases stayed unmatched. Per germline, CDR1 SGHRS and CDR2 YFSETQ. DNA of the CDR3: TGCGCCAGCAGCTTGGCTGACTCGACTAGCGGGAGAGAGACCCAGTACTTC. This codes for CASSLADSTSGRETQYF.

The chain joins TRBV15 to TRBJ2-5; 13 bases are shared with TRBD2. Losses at the gene ends were 4 bases for V and 0 bases for J; bases not matched to a gene: 11. Germline V gives CDR1 LNHNV, CDR2 YYDKDF (reference sequence). The CDR3 has 19 amino acids. In nucleotides, the CDR3 is TGTGCCACCAGCAACCCGGTCGGACTAGCGGGAGCGTACCAAGAGACCCAGTACTTC. It specifies CATSNPVGLAGAYQETQYF. Drawing the rest from reference TRBV15 and TRBJ2-5, the complete variable domain is DAMVIQNPRYQVTQFGKPVTLSCSQTLNHNVMYWYQQKSSQAPKLLFHYYDKDFNNEADTPDNFQSRRPNTSFCFLDIRSPGLGDTAMYLCATSNPVGLAGAYQETQYFGPGTRLLVL.

The chain combines TRBV6-1 with TRBJ1-6, with D possibly being TRBD1 (6 bases). Trimming left V 6 bases short and J 6 bases short, with 12 bases between. This CDR3 region has 14 residues. Germline V gene sequence: CDR1 MNHNS, CDR2 SASEGT. As DNA, the CDR3 is TGTGCCAGCAGCAATACAGGGAGTAATTCACCCCTCCACTTT. It specifies CASSNTGSNSPLHF.

Turning to this clonotype: At one boundary the junction diverges from the germline segment, which might be a read error. The rearrangement joins TRBV11-1 to TRBJ1-3, with D perhaps matching TRBD1 (5 bases). In germline, CDR1 is SGHAT, CDR2 FQDESV (reference sequence). This CDR3 has 16 amino acids. This chain's CDR3 is CASSLMGGTTGNTICF. The CDR3 DNA reads TGTGCCAGCAGCTTAATGGGGGGGACTACTGGAAACACCATATGTTTT.

This clonotype was seen many times. This chain connects TRBV10-3 to TRBJ2-3; D gene unclear. The CDR3 spans 12 residues. Germline assignment: CDR1 ENHRY and CDR2 SYGVKD. The germline V and J ends were trimmed by 6 bases and 0 bases, with 4 bases remaining between them. The CDR3 region has the DNA TGTGCCATCAGCAAAAGCACAGATACGCAGTATTTT. Its protein is CAISKSTDTQYF.

This clonotype was seen many times. This chain uses TRBV20-1 with TRBJ2-3, with D tentatively TRBD2 (6 bases). Trimming left V 5 bases short and J 2 bases short, with 14 bases between. CDR3 length: 14 amino acids. Germline V gives CDR1 DFQATT, CDR2 SNEGSKA (reference sequence). The CDR3 region is CSAPGGTITDTQYF. The CDR3 region has the DNA TGCAGTGCTCCCGGGGGAACAATCACAGATACGCAGTATTTT.

Of note for this clonotype: A read error may produce the germline difference seen at one junction end. The rearrangement uses TRBV7-6 and TRBJ1-3, with TRBD1 as a possible D gene (5 bases). The CDR3 contains 16 residues. Per germline, CDR1 SGHVS and CDR2 FNYEAQ. The CDR3 DNA reads TGTGCCAGCAGCCCCCGGGAAAAAGGGGCTGGAGACACCATATATTTT. Its translation: CASSPREKGAGDTIYF.

This clonotype was picked up many times. V and J are TRBV20-1 and TRBJ2-1; 8 bases match TRBD1. Trimming cost V 2 bases and J 6 bases; bases outside gene matches: 6. Germline V gene data show CDR1 as DFQATT and CDR2 as SNEGSKA (reference sequence). The CDR3 has 14 residues. CDR3 coding DNA: TGCAGTGCTAGACTCGGACAGGGTACCAATGAGCAGTTCTTC. Encoded protein: CSARLGQGTNEQFF.

This clonotype was recorded many times. V is TRBV7-7 and J is TRBJ2-2; 10 nucleotides align to TRBD2. The CDR3 has 16 amino acids. Per the germline V gene, CDR1 is SSHAT and CDR2 is FNYEAQ (reference sequence). Trimming at V came to 5 bases and at J to 0 bases, leaving 3 bases not matched to a gene. CDR3 in DNA: TGTGCCAGCAGCCCCGGACTAGCGGCGAACACCGGGGAGCTGTTTTTT. It codes for CASSPGLAANTGELFF.

V and J are TRBV20-1 and TRBJ2-7; 12 bases match TRBD2. Germline-derived CDR1 and CDR2 are DFQATT and SNEGSKA (reference sequence). This CDR3 spans 17 amino acids. J lost 1 base, V lost 3 bases, and 10 bases had no gene match. The CDR3: CSASGLAGGPGSYEQYF. The CDR3 bases are TGCAGTGCTAGTGGGCTAGCGGGAGGGCCGGGTTCCTACGAGCAGTACTTC.

The V call is TRBV10-3, the J call TRBJ1-3; no definite D call. The CDR3 spans 17 residues. Between the trimmed V and J ends, which lost 3 bases and 8 bases, there was a span of 23 bases. The germline CDR1 and CDR2 sequences are ENHRY and SYGVKD. CDR3 protein: CAISEVSQVSYGYTIYF. The CDR3 DNA reads TGTGCCATCAGTGAAGTATCGCAGGTCTCCTATGGCTACACCATATATTTT.

This clonotype was seen at least ten times. This chain links TRBV11-2 with TRBJ2-1; TRBD2 agrees at 7 bases. CDR3 size: 16 residues. J was trimmed by 7 bases and V by 1 base; bases with no gene match: 10. In germline, CDR1 is SGHAT, CDR2 FQNNGV. For the CDR3, the DNA is TGTGCCAGCAGCTTAGGGGGCGGGAGTATTTTGAATGAGCAGTTCTTC. Its protein product is CASSLGGGSILNEQFF.

This clonotype was counted a few times. A much larger clone is a single base away; this may be a read error. The chain combines TRBV10-3 with TRBJ1-5; maybe TRBD1 (6 bases). The V end lost 1 base, the J end lost 6 bases, and 16 bases lay between the germline ends. CDR1 ENHRY and CDR2 SYGVKD come from the germline V gene. The CDR3 extends over 16 amino acids. CDR3 loop: CAISELGPGTSQPQHF. Written as DNA, the CDR3 is TGTGCCATCAGTGAGTTGGGACCAGGGACAAGTCAGCCCCAGCATTTT.

In this sample, this clonotype turned up many times. The chain employs TRBV6-6 and TRBJ1-1; D remains unclear. The CDR3 runs 13 residues. Germline V gene lookup returns CDR1 MNHNY and CDR2 SVGAGI (reference sequence). V lost 2 bases and J 9 bases, leaving 13 bases between the germline ends. The CDR3 spells CASSYDDRVKAFF. The CDR3 DNA sequence: TGTGCCAGCAGTTACGACGACCGAGTGAAAGCTTTCTTT.

There are a few counts of this clonotype. This chain joins TRBV12-3 or TRBV12-4 and TRBJ2-3; D might be TRBD1 or TRBD2, each matching 5 bases. Deletions cut 3 bases from V and 3 bases from J, with 13 bases between. There are 15 residues in the CDR3. The CDR3 sequence: CASSFILAGTDTQYF. In DNA form, the CDR3 reads TGTGCCAGCAGTTTTATTCTAGCAGGGACAGATACGCAGTATTTT.

This clonotype was detected ten times or more. This chain uses TRBV12-5 with TRBJ1-5, with no clear D. The CDR3 loop spans 11 amino acids. Germline CDR1 is LGHNT and CDR2 is FRNRAP. Trimming took off 5 bases at V and 7 bases at J, with 6 bases between the two ends. The chain's CDR3 is CASGPEQPQHF. In nucleotides, the CDR3 is TGTGCTAGTGGTCCGGAGCAGCCCCAGCATTTT.

The J gene is TRBJ1-4, the V gene TRBV19; possible D gene TRBD1, 5 bases. V dropped 1 base and J dropped 8 bases, with 11 bases sitting between them. Germline V lookup: CDR1 LNHDA, CDR2 SQIVND (reference sequence). The CDR3 contains 14 residues. The DNA of the CDR3 is TGTGCCAGTAGTATAGGGGGGGTACGGGAAAAACTGTTTTTT. Its translation: CASSIGGVREKLFF.

This clonotype occurred many times. The chain employs TRBV20-1 and TRBJ2-1; 10 nucleotides agree with TRBD1. The CDR3 has 17 residues. V lost 1 base to trimming and J lost 4 bases; unmatched junction nucleotides: 10. Germline lookup yields CDR1 DFQATT and CDR2 SNEGSKA (reference sequence). CDR3 sequence reads: CSARGAGTGDGYNEQFF. CDR3 sequence (DNA): TGCAGTGCTAGAGGGGCCGGGACAGGGGATGGTTACAATGAGCAGTTCTTC.